The rows below give T cell receptor beta chains drawn from one sample of a study of shared clonotypes between healthy human individuals. Assay: immunoSEQ multiplex PCR; the TCRdb copy retains only in-frame clones and omits some. The sample shows over 950,000 clones, 70% to 85% of them seen only once. The source material was memory CD4+ T cells from PBMCs. The receptors stem from a young man in good health. Some clones in this sample may be carry-over from other donors' samples. Each CDR3 is given with its conserved first and last residue. Each record gives: J gene, V gene, CDR3 protein.

J: TRBJ1-4; V: TRBV6-4; CDR3: CASQGWRAQEKLFF
J: TRBJ1-1; V: TRBV18; CDR3: CASSTGGIMNTEAFF
J: TRBJ1-1; V: TRBV5-1; CDR3: CASSLAIGGFTEAFF
J: TRBJ2-3; V: TRBV19; CDR3: CATTNRGRGPDTQYF
J: TRBJ1-5; V: TRBV28; CDR3: CGVAGQGDSNQPQHF
J: TRBJ1-1; V: TRBV7-2; CDR3: CASSLASGTEAFF
J: TRBJ2-7; V: TRBV11-1; CDR3: CASSQRTGYEQYF
J: TRBJ2-4; V: TRBV10-3; CDR3: CAISENPGQGTGIQYF
J: TRBJ2-5; V: TRBV6-1; CDR3: CASSVSSGQETQYF
J: TRBJ2-2; V: TRBV6-5; CDR3: CASSYSGSRGELFF
J: TRBJ2-5; V: TRBV28; CDR3: CASSFLGTGGWETQYF
J: TRBJ2-1; V: TRBV9; CDR3: CASSVRTGDNEQFF
J: TRBJ2-2; V: TRBV12-5; CDR3: CASGGAYTGELFF
J: TRBJ1-5; V: TRBV28; CDR3: CASSLLTRGRSNQPQHF
J: TRBJ1-4; V: TRBV28; CDR3: CASSLTGAPTNEKLFF
J: TRBJ2-3; V: TRBV2; CDR3: CASSSDRGRTDTQYF
J: TRBJ2-2; V: TRBV7-2; CDR3: CASTQSRTGELFF
J: TRBJ2-7; V: TRBV7-2; CDR3: CASSLYREAYEQYF
J: TRBJ2-1; V: TRBV27; CDR3: CASSLLARTASGEQFF
J: TRBJ2-1; V: TRBV11-3; CDR3: CASSPGTSGRHVASYNEQFF
J: TRBJ2-2; V: TRBV27; CDR3: CASSLEPLRLGTGELFF
J: TRBJ1-3; V: TRBV18; CDR3: CASSDGISGNTIYF
J: TRBJ1-1; V: TRBV28; CDR3: CASSVGMKAFF
J: TRBJ2-3; V: TRBV5-1; CDR3: CASSLGQGADTQYF
J: TRBJ1-1; V: TRBV10-3; CDR3: CAISDSGGAGTEAFF
J: TRBJ1-2; V: TRBV6-6; CDR3: CASSVPGRAYGYTF
J: TRBJ2-1; V: TRBV5-1; CDR3: CASSSTFTGSYNEQFF
J: TRBJ2-2; V: TRBV19; CDR3: CASSIVSANTGELFF
J: TRBJ2-7; V: TRBV5-1; CDR3: CASSYMDSSYEQYF
J: TRBJ2-3; V: TRBV7-2; CDR3: CASSLLGASDTQYF
J: TRBJ1-1; V: TRBV7-2; CDR3: CASSLASLNTEAFF
J: TRBJ1-2; V: TRBV29-1; CDR3: CSVGGANYGYTF
J: TRBJ2-3; V: TRBV7-6; CDR3: CASRVSSASTDTQYF
J: TRBJ1-4; V: TRBV5-4; CDR3: CASSLPGGTNEKLFF
J: TRBJ1-2; V: TRBV10-3; CDR3: CAISKGQTIYYGYTF
J: TRBJ2-7; V: TRBV28; CDR3: CASGVTQREQYF
J: TRBJ1-4; V: TRBV5-1; CDR3: CASSLHRGDNEKLFF
J: TRBJ2-7; V: TRBV6-1; CDR3: CASMGLAPTYEQYF
J: TRBJ2-7; V: TRBV4-2; CDR3: CASSQVGHSYEQYF
J: TRBJ1-4; V: TRBV6-5; CDR3: CASSQDRGNEKLFF
J: TRBJ2-7; V: TRBV28; CDR3: CASEASGTYEQYF
J: TRBJ1-1; V: TRBV27; CDR3: CASSMSAGQRRTEAFF
J: TRBJ1-3; V: TRBV11-2; CDR3: CASSPPGRGTIYF
J: TRBJ2-1; V: TRBV7-4; CDR3: CASSQGGAINEQFF
J: TRBJ1-4; V: TRBV9; CDR3: CASSRRVAATREKLFF
J: TRBJ1-2; V: TRBV20-1; CDR3: CSASTGGYTF
J: TRBJ2-2; V: TRBV5-1; CDR3: CASSALLAGNTGELFF
J: TRBJ1-1; V: TRBV2; CDR3: CARGQAGGTEAFF
J: TRBJ1-2; V: TRBV28; CDR3: CASNLGYGYGYTF
J: TRBJ2-1; V: TRBV5-4; CDR3: CASSLVDEQFF
J: TRBJ2-3; V: TRBV10-3; CDR3: CATKIQRAAGEADTQYF
J: TRBJ1-2; V: TRBV9; CDR3: CASSVGHYGYTF
J: TRBJ2-5; V: TRBV10-3; CDR3: CAISEQGGAAGETQYF
J: TRBJ2-7; V: TRBV9; CDR3: CASSVDGNSYEQYF
J: TRBJ1-2; V: TRBV4-3; CDR3: CASSQSMGQGAGSYTF
J: TRBJ1-3; V: TRBV5-1; CDR3: CASSPSGNTIYF
J: TRBJ2-3; V: TRBV20-1; CDR3: CGKTEADTQYF
J: TRBJ2-3; V: TRBV5-1; CDR3: CASTLFLGATDTQYF
J: TRBJ1-1; V: TRBV5-4; CDR3: CASSPGGTGSYTEAFF